This entry lists 12 T cell receptor beta chains sequenced from one sample in a study of T-cell memory formation after mild COVID-19. TCRdb redid the calling of the 5' RACE reads with MiXCR, one entry per CDR3 protein. The sample holds 550,000 to 600,000 distinct CDR3 sequences, roughly 17% seen once. Sequencing was carried out using PBMCs or a T cell subset sorted from them (not recorded which). These receptors originate from an adult woman who had mild COVID-19 (a few samples of this study predate the infection). Cell type and time point are not known.

The chain couples TRBV20-1 to TRBJ2-7, with TRBD1 identical over 7 bases. The CDR3 is made up of 17 amino acids. CDR1 and CDR2 from the germline V gene are DFQATT and SNEGSKA (reference sequence). V was pared by 3 bases and J by 3 bases, with 17 bases of the junction left unmatched. This CDR3 reads CSASGLGQVFPLYEQYF. The CDR3 DNA is TGCAGTGCTAGTGGCTTAGGACAGGTCTTTCCACTCTACGAGCAGTACTTC.

J is TRBJ2-3 and V is TRBV7-9, with 10 bases identical to TRBD1. Trimming at V came to 4 bases and at J to 6 bases, leaving 4 bases not matched to a gene. CDR1 is SEHNR and CDR2 is FQNEAQ in the germline V gene (reference sequence). The CDR3 is 14 residues long. As DNA, the CDR3 is TGTGCCAGCAGCTCCCGGACAGGGGGGGATACGCAGTATTTT. Its protein is CASSSRTGGDTQYF.

V gene TRBV9 combines with J gene TRBJ2-1; 7 bases fit TRBD1. Germline CDR1 SGDLS, CDR2 YYNGEE. The CDR3 is 15 residues long. With 3 bases clipped from V and 5 bases from J, the junction kept 8 bases outside the gene matches. This chain's CDR3 is CASSETDRVDNEQFF. CDR3 nucleotides: TGTGCCAGCAGCGAGACCGACAGGGTGGACAATGAGCAGTTCTTC.

This chain uses TRBV24-1 with TRBJ2-1; TRBD2 might be the D (5 bases). There are 14 residues in the CDR3. CDR1 and CDR2 from the germline V gene are KGHDR and SFDVKD. V was pared by 3 bases and J by 6 bases, with 11 bases between. CDR3 protein: CATSDLERSNEQFF. CDR3 bases: TGTGCCACCAGTGATCTGGAGCGGTCCAATGAGCAGTTCTTC.

The table lists this clonotype with a few counts. The rearrangement links TRBV9 to TRBJ1-1; D remains ambiguous. The CDR3 covers 15 residues. V lost 0 bases and J 0 bases, leaving 9 bases between the germline ends. Germline assignment: CDR1 SGDLS and CDR2 YYNGEE. CDR3 nucleotides: TGTGCCAGCAGCGTAGGGGCAGGATTGAACACTGAAGCTTTCTTT. It encodes CASSVGAGLNTEAFF.

J is TRBJ2-3 and V is TRBV7-3; 8 bases are shared with TRBD2. The J segment lost 6 bases and the V segment lost 5 bases, leaving 13 bases of the junction unmatched. The germline CDR1 and CDR2 sequences are SGHTA and FQGTGA. This CDR3 has 16 amino acids. Here the CDR3 DNA reads TGTGCCAGCAGCCCCACCCCGGCGGGGGGCGACGATACGCAGTATTTT. It is translated as CASSPTPAGGDDTQYF.

V gene TRBV11-2 combines with J gene TRBJ2-3; 8 bases fit TRBD1. This CDR3 spans 17 amino acids. After removal of 1 base from V and 9 bases from J, the junction contained 15 bases not matched to a gene. CDR1 is SGHAT and CDR2 is FQNNGV in the germline V gene. CDR3 DNA sequence: TGTGCCAGCAGCTTAGCGCTCAGGGGGCGCAGAGGATCCACGCAGTATTTT. As protein: CASSLALRGRRGSTQYF.

The chain couples TRBV7-6 to TRBJ2-7; 8 nucleotides match TRBD1. The CDR3 has 16 amino acids. Germline values: CDR1 SGHVS, CDR2 FNYEAQ. Losses at the gene ends were 4 bases for V and 5 bases for J; bases not matched to a gene: 13. CDR3 loop: CASSSSQRQGAHEQYF. CDR3 nucleotide sequence: TGTGCCAGCAGCTCTTCCCAGCGGCAGGGGGCCCACGAGCAGTACTTC.

This clonotype was detected only a few times. The chain joins TRBV18 to TRBJ2-5; TRBD1 matches 7 bases. The CDR3 extends over 15 amino acids. The germline gives CDR1 KGHSH, CDR2 LQKENI. Trimming cost V 3 bases and J 5 bases; bases outside gene matches: 9. CDR3 in amino acids: CASSPLDRAGETQYF. In DNA form, the CDR3 reads TGTGCCAGCTCACCCCTCGACAGGGCTGGGGAGACCCAGTACTTC.

This chain links TRBV24-1 with TRBJ1-1, with 10 bases lining up with TRBD1. Per the germline V gene, CDR1 is KGHDR and CDR2 is SFDVKD. The CDR3 is 15 residues long. Trimming removed 7 bases from V and 0 bases from J; junction bases left unmatched: 4. The CDR3, as DNA: TGTGCCACCAGGGGACAGGGGACCTTGAACACTGAAGCTTTCTTT. Protein: CATRGQGTLNTEAFF.

V and J are TRBV12-3 or TRBV12-4 and TRBJ2-3, with D uncertain. The V end was cut by 5 bases, the J end by 4 bases, with 13 bases between. CDR3 length equals 14 residues. This chain's CDR3 is CASSLLGQSDTQYF. The CDR3 DNA is TGTGCCAGCAGTCTTTTAGGGCAGTCAGATACGCAGTATTTT.

The rearrangement links TRBV12-3 or TRBV12-4 to TRBJ1-2; perhaps TRBD1 as D (6 bases). V lost 2 bases and J lost 2, with 15 bases in between. The CDR3 contains 16 residues. The CDR3 DNA sequence: TGTGCCAGCAGTTTACAGGGGAATGGGGGGAACTATGGCTACACCTTC. Translated: CASSLQGNGGNYGYTF.